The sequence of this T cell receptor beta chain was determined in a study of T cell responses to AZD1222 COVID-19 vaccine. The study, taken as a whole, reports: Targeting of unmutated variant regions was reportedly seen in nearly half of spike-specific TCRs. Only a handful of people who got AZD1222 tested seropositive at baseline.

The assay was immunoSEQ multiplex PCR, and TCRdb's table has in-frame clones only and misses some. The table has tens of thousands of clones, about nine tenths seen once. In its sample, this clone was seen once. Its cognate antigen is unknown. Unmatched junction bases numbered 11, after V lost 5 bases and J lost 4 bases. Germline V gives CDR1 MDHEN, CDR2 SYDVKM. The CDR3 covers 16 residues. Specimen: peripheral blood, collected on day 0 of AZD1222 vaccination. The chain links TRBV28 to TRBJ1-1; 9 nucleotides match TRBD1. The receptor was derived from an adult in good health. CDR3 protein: CASSEGGAQGATEAFF. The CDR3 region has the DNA TGTGCCAGCAGTGAAGGGGGGGCACAGGGGGCCACTGAAGCTTTCTTT.